This T cell receptor beta chain is drawn from a study of PD-L1 blockade in urothelial cancer. About the research overall: Across blood samples, T cells had a median count of about 140,000.

The trim removed 3 bases at V and 2 bases at J, leaving 2 bases unmatched. Germline-derived CDR1 and CDR2 are KGHSH and LQKENI. The CDR3 runs 14 residues. Time point here: peripheral blood 6 weeks after treatment start. Each patient gave between 1 and 8 samples, pretreatment and on-treatment. Spiked synthetic TCR analogs estimated absolute template abundance per PCR. Sequenced by immunoSEQ multiplex PCR; TCRdb stores in-frame clones only, minus some. The sample includes about 45,000 clones, roughly four fifths of them seen just once. The sequenced sample was PBMCs, obtained around atezolizumab (anti-PD-L1) treatment. The J gene is TRBJ2-7, the V gene TRBV18; 9 bases match TRBD1. The clonotype comes from a man in his sixties with urothelial cancer. CDR3 region: CASSPGQGPYEQYF. The CDR3 bases are TGTGCCAGCTCACCGGGACAGGGACCCTACGAGCAGTACTTC.